The T cell receptor beta chain described here comes from a study of blood T cell repertoires in COVID-19. Per germline, CDR1 LNHDA and CDR2 SQIVND (reference sequence). The V end was cut by 6 bases, the J end by 2 bases, with 19 bases between. This CDR3 region has 16 residues. In the study's own analysis: Amplification with reference gene primers provided the estimates of nucleated cell counts. Clones were sequenced by immunoSEQ multiplex PCR, and TCRdb holds only the in-frame ones, with some missing. V and J calls and clone size are those listed in that table; D and trimming were worked out from the DNA. Among about 360,000 clones listed, over 65% were seen once.

V gene TRBV19 combines with J gene TRBJ1-2; unclear D gene. Sequenced input: peripheral blood. The clonotype was recovered from a human donor with acute or convalescent COVID-19. The donor label of this sample is uncertain. The CDR3 DNA follows: TGTGCCAGTAGGACCTCGGCGGTGAGAACCAACTATGGCTACACCTTC. Translated: CASRTSAVRTNYGYTF. Variable domain in full (rest from reference TRBV19 and TRBJ1-2): DGGITQSPKYLFRKEGQNVTLSCEQNLNHDAMYWYRQDPGQGLRLIYYSQIVNDFQKGDIAEGYSVSREKKESFPLTVTSAQKNPTAFYLCASRTSAVRTNYGYTFGSGTRLTVV.